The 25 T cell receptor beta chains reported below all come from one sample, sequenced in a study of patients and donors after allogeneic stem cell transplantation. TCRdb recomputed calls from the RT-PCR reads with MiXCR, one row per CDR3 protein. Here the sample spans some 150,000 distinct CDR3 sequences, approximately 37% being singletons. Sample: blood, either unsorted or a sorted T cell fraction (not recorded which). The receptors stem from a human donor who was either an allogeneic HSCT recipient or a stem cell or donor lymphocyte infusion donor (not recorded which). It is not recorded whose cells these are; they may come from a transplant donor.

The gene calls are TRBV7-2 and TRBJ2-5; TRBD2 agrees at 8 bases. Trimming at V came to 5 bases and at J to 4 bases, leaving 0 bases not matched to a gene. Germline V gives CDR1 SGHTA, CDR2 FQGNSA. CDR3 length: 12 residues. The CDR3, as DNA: TGTGCCAGCAGCCGGGGGGGAGAGACCCAGTACTTC. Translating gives CASSRGGETQYF.

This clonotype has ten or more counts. CDR3 amino acids: CASIGAQPNTEAFF. In DNA, the CDR3 is TGTGCCAGTATAGGGGCCCAACCGAACACTGAAGCTTTCTTT. The chain employs TRBV12-3 or TRBV12-4 and TRBJ1-1; D is possibly TRBD1 (5 bases). Trimming removed 9 bases at V and 1 base at J, with 15 bases between. This CDR3 has 14 amino acids.

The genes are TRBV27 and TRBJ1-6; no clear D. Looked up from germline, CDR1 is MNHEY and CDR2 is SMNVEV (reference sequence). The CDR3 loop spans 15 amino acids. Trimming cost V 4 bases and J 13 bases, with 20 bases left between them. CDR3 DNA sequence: TGTGCCAGCAGTTCTTTCGGACGGGGTAAAATTCCCCTCCACTTT. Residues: CASSSFGRGKIPLHF.

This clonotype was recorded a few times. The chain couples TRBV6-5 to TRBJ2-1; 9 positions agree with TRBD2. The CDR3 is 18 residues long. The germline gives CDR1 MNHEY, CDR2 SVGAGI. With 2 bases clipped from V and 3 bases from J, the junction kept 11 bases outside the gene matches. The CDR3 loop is CASSYKLAGGLGYNEQFF. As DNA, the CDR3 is TGTGCCAGCAGTTACAAACTAGCGGGTGGCCTTGGCTACAATGAGCAGTTCTTC.

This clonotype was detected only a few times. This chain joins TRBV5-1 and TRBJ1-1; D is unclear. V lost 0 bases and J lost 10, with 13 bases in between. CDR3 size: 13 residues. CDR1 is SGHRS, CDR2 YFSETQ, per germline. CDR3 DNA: TGCGCCAGCAGCTTGGCCTCTGGCCGGGGAGCTTTCTTT. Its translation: CASSLASGRGAFF.

The CDR3 DNA sequence: TGTGCCAGCAGTGAAGTCCCCAGGGCGCTCACCGGGGAGCTGTTTTTT. Protein sequence: CASSEVPRALTGELFF. The V and J genes are TRBV6-1 and TRBJ2-2, with D perhaps matching TRBD1 (5 bases). V lost 1 base, J lost 4 bases, and 13 bases lay in between. Looked up from germline, CDR1 is MNHNS and CDR2 is SASEGT. This CDR3 is built from 16 residues.

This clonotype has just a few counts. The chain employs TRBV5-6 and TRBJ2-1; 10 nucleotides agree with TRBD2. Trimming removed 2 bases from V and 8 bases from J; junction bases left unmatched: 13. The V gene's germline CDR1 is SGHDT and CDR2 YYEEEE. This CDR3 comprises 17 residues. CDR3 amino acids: CASSLKWASGGQDEQFF. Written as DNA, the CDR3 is TGTGCCAGCAGCTTAAAGTGGGCTAGCGGGGGACAGGATGAGCAGTTCTTC. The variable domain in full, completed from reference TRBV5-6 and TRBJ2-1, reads DAGVTQSPTHLIKTRGQQVTLRCSPKSGHDTVSWYQQALGQGPQFIFQYYEEEERQRGNFPDRFSGHQFPNYSSELNVNALLLGDSALYLCASSLKWASGGQDEQFFGPGTRLTVL.

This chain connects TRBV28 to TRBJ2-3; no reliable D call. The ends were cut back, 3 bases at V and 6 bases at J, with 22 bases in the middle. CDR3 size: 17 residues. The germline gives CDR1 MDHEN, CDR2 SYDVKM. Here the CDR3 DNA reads TGTGCCAGCAGTTTCTTTCCTTGGAACAAAACGGCGGATACGCAGTATTTT. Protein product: CASSFFPWNKTADTQYF.

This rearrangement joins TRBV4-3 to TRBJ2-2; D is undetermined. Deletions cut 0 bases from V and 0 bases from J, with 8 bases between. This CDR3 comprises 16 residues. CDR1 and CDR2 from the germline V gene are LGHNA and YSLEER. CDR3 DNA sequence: TGCGCCAGCAGCCAAGAAGTCGCATCGAACACCGGGGAGCTGTTTTTT. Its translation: CASSQEVASNTGELFF.

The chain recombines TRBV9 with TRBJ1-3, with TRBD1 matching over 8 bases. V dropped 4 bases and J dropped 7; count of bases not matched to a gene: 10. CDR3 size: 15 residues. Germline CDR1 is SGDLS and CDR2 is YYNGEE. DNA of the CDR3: TGTGCCAGCAGCACCAGGACAGGGAGTAAGAACACCATATATTTT. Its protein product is CASSTRTGSKNTIYF.

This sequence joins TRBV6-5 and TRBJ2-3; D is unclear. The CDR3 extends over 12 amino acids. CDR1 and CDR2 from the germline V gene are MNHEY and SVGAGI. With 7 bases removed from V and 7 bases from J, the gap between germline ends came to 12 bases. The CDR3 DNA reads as TGTGCCAGCATGGTAGGCGGACATACGCAGTATTTT. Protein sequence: CASMVGGHTQYF.

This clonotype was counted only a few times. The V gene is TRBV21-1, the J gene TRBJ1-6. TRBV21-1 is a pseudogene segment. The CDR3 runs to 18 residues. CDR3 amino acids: CASSKAGRRSSYNSPLHF. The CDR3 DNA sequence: TGTGCCAGCAGCAAAGCGGGCAGGCGGAGCTCCTATAATTCACCCCTCCACTTT.

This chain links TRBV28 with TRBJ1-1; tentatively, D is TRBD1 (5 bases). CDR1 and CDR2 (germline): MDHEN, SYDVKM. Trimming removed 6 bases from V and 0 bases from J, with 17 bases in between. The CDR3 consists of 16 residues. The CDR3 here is CASRTGTSLMNTEAFF. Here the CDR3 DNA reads TGTGCCAGCAGAACCGGGACCTCCCTCATGAACACTGAAGCTTTCTTT.

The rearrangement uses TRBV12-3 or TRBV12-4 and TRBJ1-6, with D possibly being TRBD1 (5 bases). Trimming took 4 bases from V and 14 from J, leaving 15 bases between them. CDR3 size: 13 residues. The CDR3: CASSSFPGLTLHF. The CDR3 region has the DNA TGTGCCAGCAGTTCATTTCCGGGACTGACCCTCCACTTT.

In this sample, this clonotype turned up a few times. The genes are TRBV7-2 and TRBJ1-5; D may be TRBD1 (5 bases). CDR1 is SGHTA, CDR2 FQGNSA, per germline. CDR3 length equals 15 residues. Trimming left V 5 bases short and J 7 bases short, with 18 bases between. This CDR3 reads CASSLTPGREQPQHF. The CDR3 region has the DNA TGTGCCAGCAGCCTTACCCCAGGGCGGGAGCAGCCCCAGCATTTT.

The CDR3 DNA reads TGTGCCAGCTCACCACCGGTGGAGGCCAGGGATCGAGGCACTGAAGCTTTCTTT. Its protein product is CASSPPVEARDRGTEAFF. The chain combines TRBV18 with TRBJ1-1; D is perhaps TRBD1 (5 bases). Trimming took off 0 bases at V and 4 bases at J, with 21 bases between the two ends. The CDR3 runs to 18 residues. CDR1 and CDR2 (germline): KGHSH, LQKENI.

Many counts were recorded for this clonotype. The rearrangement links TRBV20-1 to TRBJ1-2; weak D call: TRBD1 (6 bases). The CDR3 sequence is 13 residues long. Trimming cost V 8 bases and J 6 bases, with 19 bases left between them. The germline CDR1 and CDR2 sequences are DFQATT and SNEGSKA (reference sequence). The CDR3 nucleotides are TGCAGTCCAAGTCTTGGGGGCGAGGATGGCTACACCTTC. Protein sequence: CSPSLGGEDGYTF.

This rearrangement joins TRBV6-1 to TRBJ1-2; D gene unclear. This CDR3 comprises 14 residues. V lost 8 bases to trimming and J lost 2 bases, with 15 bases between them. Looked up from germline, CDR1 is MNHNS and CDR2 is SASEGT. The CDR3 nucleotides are TGTGCCAGCGGTGCAGGTACTTTGAACTATGGCTACACCTTC. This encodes CASGAGTLNYGYTF.

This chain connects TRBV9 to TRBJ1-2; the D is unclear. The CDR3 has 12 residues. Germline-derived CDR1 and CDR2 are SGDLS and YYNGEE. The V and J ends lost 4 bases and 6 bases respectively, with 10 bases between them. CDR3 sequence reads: CASSSTVNGYTF. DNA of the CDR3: TGTGCCAGCAGCAGCACCGTCAATGGCTACACCTTC.

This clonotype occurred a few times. This chain's CDR3 is CASSPKDRASFLNYGYTF. The CDR3 DNA follows: TGTGCCAGCAGCCCCAAAGACAGGGCGTCCTTCCTTAACTATGGCTACACCTTC. The V call is TRBV5-5, the J call TRBJ1-2, with 7 bases aligning to TRBD1. The J segment lost 1 base and the V segment lost 4 bases, leaving 16 bases of the junction unmatched. Germline assignment: CDR1 SGHKS and CDR2 YYEKEE (reference sequence). CDR3 size: 18 residues.

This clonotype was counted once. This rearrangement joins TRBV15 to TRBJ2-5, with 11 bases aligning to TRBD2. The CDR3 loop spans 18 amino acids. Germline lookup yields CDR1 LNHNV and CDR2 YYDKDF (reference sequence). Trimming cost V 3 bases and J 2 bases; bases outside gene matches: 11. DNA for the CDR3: TGTGCCACCAGCAGGCGACCGACTAGCGGGGACCTTCAAGAGACCCAGTACTTC. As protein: CATSRRPTSGDLQETQYF.

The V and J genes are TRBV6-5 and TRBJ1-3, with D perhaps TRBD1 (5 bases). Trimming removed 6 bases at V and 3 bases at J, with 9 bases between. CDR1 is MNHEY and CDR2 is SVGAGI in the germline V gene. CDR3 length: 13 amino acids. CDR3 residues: CASRGRVGNTIYF. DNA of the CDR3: TGTGCCAGCAGGGGCAGGGTTGGAAACACCATATATTTT.

This chain's CDR3 is CATSIFRFPYEQYF. The CDR3 region has the DNA TGTGCCACCAGCATCTTCCGTTTTCCCTACGAGCAGTACTTC. This chain connects TRBV15 to TRBJ2-7; D is ambiguous. The ends were cut back, 4 bases at V and 2 bases at J, with 12 bases in the middle. CDR3 length: 14 residues. The germline gives CDR1 LNHNV, CDR2 YYDKDF (reference sequence).

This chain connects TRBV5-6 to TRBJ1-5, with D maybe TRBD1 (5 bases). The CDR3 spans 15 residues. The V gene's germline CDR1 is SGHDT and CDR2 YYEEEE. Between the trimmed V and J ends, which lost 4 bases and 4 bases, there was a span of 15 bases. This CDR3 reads CASSRRGGWNQPQHF. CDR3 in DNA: TGTGCCAGCAGCCGGCGCGGGGGATGGAATCAGCCCCAGCATTTT.

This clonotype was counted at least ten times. The CDR3: CASYHRGVNTEAFF. CDR3 nucleotide sequence: TGTGCCAGTTATCATCGAGGGGTGAACACTGAAGCTTTCTTT. The chain recombines TRBV6-5 with TRBJ1-1, with D perhaps matching TRBD1 (5 bases). The CDR3 contains 14 residues. Between the trimmed V and J ends, which lost 9 bases and 0 bases, there was a span of 14 bases. The germline CDR1 and CDR2 sequences are MNHEY and SVGAGI.